The clone carrying this TCR beta chain showed up just once. The sample is drawn from a study of blood T cell repertoires in COVID-19. The method was immunoSEQ multiplex PCR; TCRdb's version includes in-frame clones alone and lacks a portion of them. The table lists 55,000 to 70,000 clones, more than 75% of them singletons. Symptom resolution, clearance, or two negative PCRs marked donors in Cohort 3 as recovered. The CDR3 sequence is 13 residues long. Trimming left V 9 bases short and J 1 base short, with 12 bases between. The chain employs TRBV12-3 or TRBV12-4 and TRBJ1-1, with unresolved D. Sequencing was performed on PBMCs or T cells enriched from blood (not recorded which). This TCR was sampled from a middle-aged woman who had recovered from COVID-19. CDR3 sequence reads: CASTYSRNTEAFF. In nucleotides, the CDR3 is TGTGCCAGTACCTACTCACGGAACACTGAAGCTTTCTTT.